This T cell receptor (beta chain) derives from a study of blood T cells in healthy people across ages. Study information: Per every two T cells, about one barcoded beta molecule was captured by template switching.

Those donating, healthy Caucasian individuals from Russia, were aged roughly 6 to 90. The study, taken as a whole, reports: Naive and antigen-experienced cells could not be conclusively compared, given unsorted PBMCs.

In germline, CDR1 is SGHTA, CDR2 FQGNSA. The CDR3 is 13 amino acids. J was trimmed by 4 bases and V by 4 bases; bases with no gene match: 3. A second PCR of 7 to 11 cycles used a sample-barcoded 5' primer and a J-beta primer mix. TCRdb processed the 5' RACE reads anew with MiXCR; each CDR3 protein has one entry. The sample holds some 1.7 million distinct CDR3 sequences, about 28% seen once. This clonotype was picked up a small number of times. Its target is not known. The TCR originated in a woman in her twenties or thirties in good health. What was sequenced was blood. The chain employs TRBV7-2 and TRBJ2-5; 7 bases align to TRBD2. The CDR3 bases are TGTGCCAGCAGCTCCCAGCGGGGAGAGACCCAGTACTTC. Its translation: CASSSQRGETQYF.